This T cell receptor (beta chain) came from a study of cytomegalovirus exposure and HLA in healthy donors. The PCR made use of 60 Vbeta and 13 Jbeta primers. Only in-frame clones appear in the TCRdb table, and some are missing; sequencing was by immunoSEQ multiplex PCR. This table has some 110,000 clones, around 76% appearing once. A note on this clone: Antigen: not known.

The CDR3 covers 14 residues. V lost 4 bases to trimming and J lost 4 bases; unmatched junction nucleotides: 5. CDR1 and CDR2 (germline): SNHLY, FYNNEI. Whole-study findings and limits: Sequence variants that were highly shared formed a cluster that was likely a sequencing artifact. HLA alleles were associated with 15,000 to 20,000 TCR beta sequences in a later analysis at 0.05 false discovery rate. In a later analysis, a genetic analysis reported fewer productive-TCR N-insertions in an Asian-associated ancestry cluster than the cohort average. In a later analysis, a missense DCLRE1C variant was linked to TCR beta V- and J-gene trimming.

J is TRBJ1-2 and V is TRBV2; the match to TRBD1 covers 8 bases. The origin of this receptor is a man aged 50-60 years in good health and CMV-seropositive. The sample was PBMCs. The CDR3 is CASSAIRGPYGYTF. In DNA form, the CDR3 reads TGTGCCAGCAGTGCCATCAGGGGGCCCTATGGCTACACCTTC. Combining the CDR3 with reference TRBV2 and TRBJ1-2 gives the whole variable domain EPEVTQTPSHQVTQMGQEVILRCVPISNHLYFYWYRQILGQKVEFLVSFYNNEISEKSEIFDDQFSVERPDGSNFTLKIRSTKLEDSAMYFCASSAIRGPYGYTFGSGTRLTVV.